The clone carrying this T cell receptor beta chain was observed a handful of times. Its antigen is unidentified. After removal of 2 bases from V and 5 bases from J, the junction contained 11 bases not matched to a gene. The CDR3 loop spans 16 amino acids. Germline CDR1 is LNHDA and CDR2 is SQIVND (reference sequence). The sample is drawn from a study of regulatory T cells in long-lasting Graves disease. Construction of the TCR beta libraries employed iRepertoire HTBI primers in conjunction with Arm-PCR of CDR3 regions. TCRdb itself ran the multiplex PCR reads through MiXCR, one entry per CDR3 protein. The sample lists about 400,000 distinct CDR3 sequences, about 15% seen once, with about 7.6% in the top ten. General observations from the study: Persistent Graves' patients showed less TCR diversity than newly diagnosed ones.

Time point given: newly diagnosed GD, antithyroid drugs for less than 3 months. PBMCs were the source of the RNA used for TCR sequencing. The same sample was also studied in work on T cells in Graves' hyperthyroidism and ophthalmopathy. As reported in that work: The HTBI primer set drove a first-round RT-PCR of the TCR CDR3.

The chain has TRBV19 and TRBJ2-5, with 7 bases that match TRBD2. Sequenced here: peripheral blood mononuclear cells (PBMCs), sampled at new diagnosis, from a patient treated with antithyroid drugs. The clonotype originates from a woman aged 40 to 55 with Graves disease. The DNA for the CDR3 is TGTGCCAGTAGTATAAGGCGCGGGAGTCTGATGGAGACCCAGTACTTC. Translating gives CASSIRRGSLMETQYF. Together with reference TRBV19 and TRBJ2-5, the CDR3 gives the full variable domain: DGGITQSPKYLFRKEGQNVTLSCEQNLNHDAMYWYRQDPGQGLRLIYYSQIVNDFQKGDIAEGYSVSREKKESFPLTVTSAQKNPTAFYLCASSIRRGSLMETQYFGPGTRLLVL.